The T cell receptor (beta chain) under discussion was sequenced for a study of shared clonotypes between healthy human individuals. Concerning this clone: What it binds is not known.

Repertoires were generated with immunoSEQ multiplex PCR, while TCRdb's copy carries only in-frame clones and drops some. Altogether a few million clones are present, approximately 95% being singletons, with the ten largest covering 0.39%. Per germline, CDR1 LNHDA and CDR2 SQIVND (reference sequence). The CDR3 is 15 residues long. Trimming cost V 0 bases and J 1 base, with 8 bases left between them. Study-wide points: As a rule, naive subsets had a larger estimated richness than memory subsets. The naive CD4 repertoires of a handful of donors were compared, and approximately 5% of clonotypes were shared. What limited the represented genetic and exposure-history diversity was the small number of donors.

This receptor was identified in a man younger than 35 in good health. Some clones in this sample may be carry-over from other donors' samples. Sequenced input: naive CD4+ T cells from PBMCs. Subset given: CD45RA+ positively selected. V gene TRBV19 combines with J gene TRBJ2-3; D not certain. CDR3 DNA: TGTGCCAGTAGTATAGAGTGGTGGCGCACAGATACGCAGTATTTT. This translates into CASSIEWWRTDTQYF.